This T cell receptor (beta chain) was observed in a study of beta chain features in type 1 diabetes. Study results and limitations: Sequencing the cDNA could make cells with high TCR expression show up more than they should.

The authors reverse transcribed all of the isolated RNA, so sequencing captured expressed TCRB transcripts. This table comes from immunoSEQ multiplex PCR, and its TCRdb copy is limited to in-frame clones, with some not included. The sample has around 200,000 clones, around 13% seen once. Turning to this clone: The target antigen is unknown.

The CDR3 spans 14 residues. The V gene's germline CDR1 is GTSNPN and CDR2 SVGIG (reference sequence). Trimming shortened V by 0 bases and J by 14 bases, and 22 bases separated the two germline ends. Material: central memory CD4+ T cells from blood. The chain links TRBV30 to TRBJ1-1; maybe TRBD1 (5 bases). The sequence was obtained from a woman in her late teens or twenties in good health. CDR3 DNA: TGTGCCTGGAGTGTATCAACGGGGTCGGTGCGGGGCTTCTTT. It codes for CAWSVSTGSVRGFF.